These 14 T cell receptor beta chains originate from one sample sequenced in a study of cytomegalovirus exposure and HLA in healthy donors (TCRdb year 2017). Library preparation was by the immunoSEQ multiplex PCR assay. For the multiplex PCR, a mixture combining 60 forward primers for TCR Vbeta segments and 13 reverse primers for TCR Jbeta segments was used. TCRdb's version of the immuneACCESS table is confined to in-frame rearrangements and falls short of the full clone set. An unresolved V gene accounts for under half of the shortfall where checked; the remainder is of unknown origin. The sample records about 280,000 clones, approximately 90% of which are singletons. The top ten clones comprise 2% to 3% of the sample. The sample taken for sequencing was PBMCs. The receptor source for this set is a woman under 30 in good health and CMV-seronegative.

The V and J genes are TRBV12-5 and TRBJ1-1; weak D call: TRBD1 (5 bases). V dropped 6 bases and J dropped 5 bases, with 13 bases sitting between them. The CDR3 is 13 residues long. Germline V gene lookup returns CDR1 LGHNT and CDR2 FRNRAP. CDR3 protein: CASGKGKGTEAFF. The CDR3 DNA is TGTGCTAGTGGAAAGGGGAAGGGGACTGAAGCTTTCTTT. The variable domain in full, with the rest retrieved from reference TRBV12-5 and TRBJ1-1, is DARVTQTPRHKVTEMGQEVTMRCQPILGHNTVFWYRQTMMQGLELLAYFRNRAPLDDSGMPKDRFSAEMPDATLATLKIQPSEPRDSAVYFCASGKGKGTEAFFGQGTRLTVV.

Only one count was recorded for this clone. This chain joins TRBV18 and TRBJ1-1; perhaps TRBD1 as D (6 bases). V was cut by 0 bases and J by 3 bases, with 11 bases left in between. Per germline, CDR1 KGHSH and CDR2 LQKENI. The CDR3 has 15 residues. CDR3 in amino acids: CASSPPGRGDTEAFF. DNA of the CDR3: TGTGCCAGCTCACCACCGGGCAGGGGCGACACTGAAGCTTTCTTT.

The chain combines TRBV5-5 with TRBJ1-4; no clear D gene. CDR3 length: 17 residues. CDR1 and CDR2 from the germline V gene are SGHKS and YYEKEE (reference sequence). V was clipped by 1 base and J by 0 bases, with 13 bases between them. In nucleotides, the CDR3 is TGTGCCAGCAGCTTGAGCGGATCCTATGCAACTAATGAAAAACTGTTTTTT. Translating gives CASSLSGSYATNEKLFF.

CDR3 coding DNA: TGTGCCAGCAGCTTGAGGACTAGCGCCTCCCAAGAGACCCAGTACTTC. As protein: CASSLRTSASQETQYF. V gene TRBV7-9 combines with J gene TRBJ2-5, with TRBD2 identical over 9 bases. CDR3 length equals 16 residues. Per the germline V gene, CDR1 is SEHNR and CDR2 is FQNEAQ (reference sequence). The V and J ends lost 3 bases and 1 base, in that order; junction bases with no gene match: 6. Using reference TRBV7-9 and TRBJ2-5 for the parts outside the CDR3, the full variable domain is DTGVSQNPRHKITKRGQNVTFRCDPISEHNRLYWYRQTLGQGPEFLTYFQNEAQLEKSRLLSDRFSAERPKGSFSTLEIQRTEQGDSAMYLCASSLRTSASQETQYFGPGTRLLVL.

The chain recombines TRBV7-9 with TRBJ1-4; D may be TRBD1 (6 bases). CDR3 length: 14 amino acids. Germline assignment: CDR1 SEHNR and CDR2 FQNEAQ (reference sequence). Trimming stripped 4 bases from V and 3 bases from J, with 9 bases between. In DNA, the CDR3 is TGTGCCAGCAGCTCCCCAGGGGCTAATGAAAAACTGTTTTTT. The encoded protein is CASSSPGANEKLFF.

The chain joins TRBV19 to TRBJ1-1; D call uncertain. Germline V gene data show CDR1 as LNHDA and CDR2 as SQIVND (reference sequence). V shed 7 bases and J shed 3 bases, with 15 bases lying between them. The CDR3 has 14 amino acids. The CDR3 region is CASTPGYSYTEAFF. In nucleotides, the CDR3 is TGTGCCAGTACCCCCGGGTACTCTTACACTGAAGCTTTCTTT.

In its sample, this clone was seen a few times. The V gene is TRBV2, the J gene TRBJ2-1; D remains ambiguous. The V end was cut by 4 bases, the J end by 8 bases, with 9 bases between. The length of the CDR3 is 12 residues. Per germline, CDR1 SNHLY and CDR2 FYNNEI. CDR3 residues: CASSGGLDEQFF. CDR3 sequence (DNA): TGTGCCAGCAGTGGTGGCTTGGATGAGCAGTTCTTC.

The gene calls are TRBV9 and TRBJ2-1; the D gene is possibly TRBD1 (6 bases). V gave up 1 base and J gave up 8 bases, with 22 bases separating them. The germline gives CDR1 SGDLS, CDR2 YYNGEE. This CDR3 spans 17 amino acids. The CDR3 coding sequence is TGTGCCAGCAGCGTAAAAAGGGGGACATCCAAGAGCGATGAGCAGTTCTTC. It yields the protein CASSVKRGTSKSDEQFF. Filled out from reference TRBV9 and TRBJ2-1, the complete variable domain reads DSGVTQTPKHLITATGQRVTLRCSPRSGDLSVYWYQQSLDQGLQFLIQYYNGEERAKGNILERFSAQQFPDLHSELNLSSLELGDSALYFCASSVKRGTSKSDEQFFGPGTRLTVL.

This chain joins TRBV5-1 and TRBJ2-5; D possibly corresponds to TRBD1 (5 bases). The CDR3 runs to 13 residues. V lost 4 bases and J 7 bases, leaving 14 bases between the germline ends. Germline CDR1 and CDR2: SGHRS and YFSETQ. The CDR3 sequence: CASSTDGQGTQYF. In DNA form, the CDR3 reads TGCGCCAGCAGCACGGACGGTCAGGGGACCCAGTACTTC.

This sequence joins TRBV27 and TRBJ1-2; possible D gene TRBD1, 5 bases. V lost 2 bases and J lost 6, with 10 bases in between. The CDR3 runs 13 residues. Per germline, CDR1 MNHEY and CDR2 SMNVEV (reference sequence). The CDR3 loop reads CASSLKAGHGYTF. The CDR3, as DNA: TGTGCCAGCAGTTTAAAGGCAGGGCATGGCTACACCTTC.

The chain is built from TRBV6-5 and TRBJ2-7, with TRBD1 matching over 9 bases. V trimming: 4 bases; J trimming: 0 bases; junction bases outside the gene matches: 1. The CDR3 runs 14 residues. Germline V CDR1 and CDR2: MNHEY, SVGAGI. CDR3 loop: CASSWDRASYEQYF. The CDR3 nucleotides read TGTGCCAGCAGTTGGGACAGGGCCTCCTACGAGCAGTACTTC.

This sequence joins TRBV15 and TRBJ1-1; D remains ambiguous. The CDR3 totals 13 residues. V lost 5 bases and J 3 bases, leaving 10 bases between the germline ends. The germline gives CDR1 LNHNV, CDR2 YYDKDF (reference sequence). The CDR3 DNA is TGTGCCACCAGCCCTCGTGCAGACACTGAAGCTTTCTTT. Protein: CATSPRADTEAFF.

The CDR3 DNA follows: TGTGCCAGCAGCCCGGGAGTGCGGGGCCAAGAGACCCAGTACTTC. Its protein product is CASSPGVRGQETQYF. The rearrangement links TRBV25-1 to TRBJ2-5; D possibly corresponds to TRBD2 (6 bases). CDR1 is MGHDK and CDR2 is SYGVNS in the germline V gene. V was pared by 6 bases and J by 1 base, with 15 bases between. CDR3 length equals 15 residues.

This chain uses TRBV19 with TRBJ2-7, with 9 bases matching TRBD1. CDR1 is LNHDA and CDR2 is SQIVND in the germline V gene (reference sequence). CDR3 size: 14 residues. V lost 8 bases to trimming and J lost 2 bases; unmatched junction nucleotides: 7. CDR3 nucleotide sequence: TGTGCCAGTGGGTTAGGGACAGGGCCCTACGAGCAGTACTTC. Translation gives CASGLGTGPYEQYF.